A single sample gave rise to the 30 T cell receptor beta chains below, sequenced in a study of blood T cell repertoires in COVID-19. The protocol was immunoSEQ multiplex PCR, while the TCRdb copy is restricted to in-frame clones and leaves out a portion. This sample carries around 130,000 clones, 84% of them seen once, and the ten largest clones take about 1.5%. The sample taken for sequencing was peripheral blood. Every receptor here comes from a man between 60 and 70 years old with acute or convalescent COVID-19.

The gene calls are TRBV25-1 and TRBJ1-2, with 7 bases matching TRBD1. Unmatched junction bases numbered 3, after V lost 1 base and J lost 7 bases. CDR3 size: 13 residues. Germline CDR1 MGHDK, CDR2 SYGVNS. The CDR3: CASSESGQRGYTF. The DNA of the CDR3 is TGTGCCAGCAGTGAATCGGGACAGCGTGGCTACACCTTC.

The chain has TRBV9 and TRBJ2-1; TRBD2 matches 7 bases. This CDR3 is built from 16 residues. Germline CDR1 is SGDLS and CDR2 is YYNGEE. The V segment lost 0 bases and the J segment 1 base; nucleotides outside the gene matches: 4. The CDR3, as DNA: TGTGCCAGCAGCGTAGTTGGCGGGAGTTCCTACAATGAGCAGTTCTTC. Its protein is CASSVVGGSSYNEQFF.

V gene TRBV3-1 (or the pseudogene TRBV3-2) combines with J gene TRBJ2-4, with 9 bases aligning to TRBD2. The CDR3 covers 17 residues. Unmatched junction bases numbered 6, after V lost 1 base and J lost 2 bases. Germline assignment: CDR1 LGHDT and CDR2 YNNKEL (reference sequence). The CDR3 loop reads CASSQGRGGWSKNIQYF. The CDR3 DNA reads as TGTGCCAGCAGCCAAGGGCGGGGGGGCTGGTCCAAAAACATTCAGTACTTC.

This clone was counted a single time. V usage is TRBV6-5 and J usage is TRBJ1-3, with TRBD1 as a possible D gene (5 bases). Germline loops: CDR1 MNHEY, CDR2 SVGAGI. Trimming cost V 5 bases and J 4 bases, with 15 bases left between them. This CDR3 spans 15 amino acids. The CDR3 coding sequence is TGTGCCAGCAGTCCCGCACCAGGGCCCGGAAACACCATATATTTT. Translating gives CASSPAPGPGNTIYF.

This chain uses TRBV5-1 with TRBJ2-2; a weak D match, TRBD2 (6 bases). CDR1 and CDR2 from the germline V gene are SGHRS and YFSETQ. With 5 bases removed from V and 0 bases from J, the gap between germline ends came to 17 bases. The CDR3 totals 17 residues. CDR3 region: CASRYRRGGANTGELFF. The CDR3 bases are TGCGCCAGCAGGTACCGCCGGGGAGGCGCGAACACCGGGGAGCTGTTTTTT.

The CDR3 reads CASSLGLAENTGELFF. CDR3 in DNA: TGCGCCAGCAGCTTGGGGCTAGCGGAGAACACCGGGGAGCTGTTTTTT. The genes are TRBV5-1 and TRBJ2-2; 7 nucleotides agree with TRBD2. Germline lookup yields CDR1 SGHRS and CDR2 YFSETQ. The CDR3 runs to 16 residues. Trimming removed 0 bases from V and 1 base from J; junction bases left unmatched: 3.

The genes are TRBV6-5 and TRBJ2-7; a weak D match, TRBD2 (6 bases). Germline loops: CDR1 MNHEY, CDR2 SVGAGI. The CDR3 has 15 residues. Trimming removed 2 bases from V and 6 bases from J, with 17 bases in between. The CDR3 DNA reads as TGTGCCAGCAGTTACCACGGGACTGGTAAAGGCGAGCAGTACTTC. Protein product: CASSYHGTGKGEQYF.

The chain recombines TRBV10-3 with TRBJ2-7, with D perhaps TRBD2 (6 bases). Germline V lookup: CDR1 ENHRY, CDR2 SYGVKD. The V end was cut by 8 bases, the J end by 3 bases, with 11 bases between. This CDR3 has 12 residues. DNA for the CDR3: TGTGCCATCTCTCGGGGGTACTACGAGCAGTACTTC. Translated: CAISRGYYEQYF.

The chain employs TRBV9 and TRBJ1-2, with 9 nucleotides matching TRBD1. This CDR3 spans 16 amino acids. Germline trimming cut 3 bases from V and 3 bases from J; bases unmatched to any gene: 9. Germline CDR1 reads SGDLS; CDR2 reads YYNGEE. DNA for the CDR3: TGTGCCAGCAGCGGACAACTGGACAGGGGAGACTATGGCTACACCTTC. It specifies CASSGQLDRGDYGYTF.

This chain connects TRBV9 to TRBJ1-6; 8 nucleotides agree with TRBD1. Germline-derived CDR1 and CDR2 are SGDLS and YYNGEE. This CDR3 has 16 residues. The trim removed 4 bases at V and 3 bases at J, leaving 6 bases unmatched. This CDR3 reads CASSLSGQGYNSPLHF. The DNA for the CDR3 is TGTGCCAGCAGCCTCTCCGGACAGGGCTATAATTCACCCCTCCACTTT.

The chain recombines TRBV19 with TRBJ2-5, with 10 bases fitting TRBD2. Germline CDR1 is LNHDA and CDR2 is SQIVND (reference sequence). The trim removed 5 bases at V and 4 bases at J, leaving 7 bases unmatched. The CDR3 has 15 amino acids. The CDR3 loop reads CASSSSSGSGETQYF. The CDR3 DNA reads as TGTGCCAGTAGTTCCTCTAGCGGGAGTGGAGAGACCCAGTACTTC.

This rearrangement joins TRBV18 to TRBJ1-2; 8 positions match TRBD1. Germline assignment: CDR1 KGHSH and CDR2 LQKENI. V gave up 2 bases and J gave up 3 bases; unmatched junction bases: 5. The CDR3 sequence is 15 residues long. CDR3 region: CASSPKTTGDYGYTF. DNA for the CDR3: TGTGCCAGCTCACCAAAAACGACAGGGGACTATGGCTACACCTTC. Full variable domain (missing parts from reference TRBV18 and TRBJ1-2): NAGVMQNPRHLVRRRGQEARLRCSPMKGHSHVYWYRQLPEEGLKFMVYLQKENIIDESGMPKERFSAEFPKEGPSILRIQQVVRGDSAAYFCASSPKTTGDYGYTFGSGTRLTVV.

The chain has TRBV6-5 and TRBJ1-5; 9 nucleotides match TRBD1. The V and J ends lost 4 bases and 4 bases, in that order; junction bases with no gene match: 2. The V gene's germline CDR1 is MNHEY and CDR2 SVGAGI. The CDR3 runs 14 residues. CDR3 sequence: CASSSQGANQPQHF. The CDR3 DNA follows: TGTGCCAGCAGTTCACAGGGGGCTAATCAGCCCCAGCATTTT.

The chain links TRBV5-1 to TRBJ2-2; possible D gene TRBD2, 6 bases. Germline CDR1 reads SGHRS; CDR2 reads YFSETQ. The CDR3 runs to 15 residues. Trimming took off 4 bases at V and 6 bases at J, with 16 bases between the two ends. CDR3 protein: CASSALSGAPGELFF. The DNA of the CDR3 is TGCGCCAGCAGCGCCCTCTCGGGAGCCCCCGGGGAGCTGTTTTTT.

Comment on this clone: Other DNA sequences of this sample code for an identical CDR3. J is TRBJ1-5 and V is TRBV2; a possible D gene is TRBD1 (5 bases). The germline V gene has CDR1 SNHLY and CDR2 FYNNEI. CDR3 size: 14 residues. With 8 bases removed from V and 2 bases from J, the gap between germline ends came to 13 bases. The CDR3 loop reads CASSPGGGNQPQHF. The CDR3 bases are TGTGCCAGCTCCCCGGGGGGGGGCAATCAGCCCCAGCATTTT.

V usage is TRBV6-5 and J usage is TRBJ1-5; D ambiguous. V was pared by 0 bases and J by 5 bases, with 8 bases between. This CDR3 contains 14 residues. The germline gives CDR1 MNHEY, CDR2 SVGAGI. The CDR3 loop is CASSYSGEDQPQHF. In DNA form, the CDR3 reads TGTGCCAGCAGTTACTCTGGTGAGGATCAGCCCCAGCATTTT.

This chain links TRBV7-9 with TRBJ2-2; 7 nucleotides agree with TRBD1. CDR3 length: 17 residues. With 3 bases clipped from V and 3 bases from J, the junction kept 10 bases outside the gene matches. Germline CDR1 SEHNR, CDR2 FQNEAQ (reference sequence). CDR3 residues: CASSFPRPTGDTGELFF. In DNA form, the CDR3 reads TGTGCCAGCAGCTTCCCCCGCCCCACAGGGGACACCGGGGAGCTGTTTTTT.

The J gene is TRBJ1-4, the V gene TRBV11-2; 10 bases are a match to TRBD1. V shed 5 bases, J shed 0 bases, and the junction held 9 bases outside the gene matches. CDR1 is SGHAT and CDR2 is FQNNGV in the germline V gene. The CDR3 extends over 18 amino acids. The CDR3 nucleotides are TGTGCCAGCAGCCCGCGGACAGGGGGACTTGCAACTAATGAAAAACTGTTTTTT. It translates to CASSPRTGGLATNEKLFF.

This rearrangement joins TRBV2 to TRBJ2-3, with TRBD1 as a possible D gene (6 bases). This CDR3 has 14 amino acids. Germline V gene sequence: CDR1 SNHLY, CDR2 FYNNEI. Trimming removed 6 bases from V and 2 bases from J, with 12 bases in between. CDR3 residues: CASRRPGATDTQYF. CDR3 bases: TGTGCCAGCAGGCGGCCAGGGGCCACAGATACGCAGTATTTT.

The chain recombines TRBV5-4 with TRBJ1-1, with D perhaps TRBD1 (6 bases). V lost 0 bases to trimming and J lost 4 bases, with 10 bases between them. Looked up from germline, CDR1 is SGHNT and CDR2 is YYREEE (reference sequence). CDR3 length: 14 amino acids. The CDR3 is CASSLEQGRTEAFF. The CDR3 DNA reads TGTGCCAGCAGCTTGGAACAGGGTCGCACTGAAGCTTTCTTT. Drawing the rest from reference TRBV5-4 and TRBJ1-1, the complete variable domain is ETGVTQSPTHLIKTRGQQVTLRCSSQSGHNTVSWYQQALGQGPQFIFQYYREEENGRGNFPPRFSGLQFPNYSSELNVNALELDDSALYLCASSLEQGRTEAFFGQGTRLTVV.

The chain has TRBV24-1 and TRBJ2-2, with TRBD1 matching 9 bases. The CDR3 has 16 amino acids. CDR1 and CDR2 from the germline V gene are KGHDR and SFDVKD. J lost 7 bases, V lost 4 bases, and 9 bases had no gene match. The CDR3 spells CATSDAGTGLSGELFF. In DNA, the CDR3 is TGTGCCACCAGTGACGCCGGGACAGGGTTAAGCGGGGAGCTGTTTTTT.

The rearrangement joins TRBV5-1 to TRBJ2-5; D is unclear. Germline values: CDR1 SGHRS, CDR2 YFSETQ. The CDR3 has 14 residues. The V end was cut by 0 bases, the J end by 1 base, with 7 bases between. CDR3 bases: TGCGCCAGCAGCTTGGGACTGGCCCAAGAGACCCAGTACTTC. Protein: CASSLGLAQETQYF.

The chain employs TRBV10-3 and TRBJ1-5, with no clear D. Trimming shortened V by 3 bases and J by 4 bases, and 4 bases separated the two germline ends. This CDR3 is built from 12 residues. Germline CDR1 is ENHRY and CDR2 is SYGVKD. The CDR3 here is CAISDQNQPQHF. CDR3 nucleotide sequence: TGTGCCATCAGTGACCAGAATCAGCCCCAGCATTTT.

The chain carries TRBV19 and TRBJ1-2; D ambiguous. Germline V gene lookup returns CDR1 LNHDA and CDR2 SQIVND (reference sequence). The CDR3 is 12 amino acids. Trimming stripped 1 base from V and 7 bases from J, with 7 bases between. The CDR3 bases are TGTGCCAGTAGTATAGTTGGCGGTGGCTACACCTTC. The encoded protein is CASSIVGGGYTF.

The chain employs TRBV19 and TRBJ2-6, with a weak D call TRBD1 (6 bases). CDR3 length: 17 amino acids. The ends were cut back, 5 bases at V and 6 bases at J, with 20 bases in the middle. Germline V gene sequence: CDR1 LNHDA, CDR2 SQIVND (reference sequence). The CDR3 DNA reads as TGTGCCAGTAGTTCCCTTAAACCGGGACATCTGGCCAACGTCCTGACTTTC. This translates into CASSSLKPGHLANVLTF.

The gene calls are TRBV5-6 and TRBJ2-5; TRBD2 aligns across 10 bases. Trimming at V came to 4 bases and at J to 2 bases, leaving 8 bases not matched to a gene. The CDR3 has 16 amino acids. Germline V CDR1 and CDR2: SGHDT, YYEEEE. The CDR3 region is CASSTPSGSLQETQYF. The CDR3 DNA reads TGTGCCAGCAGCACCCCTAGCGGGAGCCTACAAGAGACCCAGTACTTC.

The genes are TRBV23-1 and TRBJ1-2; a weak D match, TRBD1 (6 bases). TRBV23-1 is labeled an ORF, and its function is uncertain. The CDR3 is 17 residues long. V dropped 7 bases and J dropped 2 bases, with 23 bases sitting between them. CDR3 DNA: TGCGCCAGCATTCCACTAAGATACCGGGACACAAACTATGGCTACACCTTC. This encodes CASIPLRYRDTNYGYTF.

The gene calls are TRBV5-1 and TRBJ2-7; TRBD2 matches 7 bases. CDR3 length: 15 residues. V shed 4 bases and J 6 bases; nucleotides not matched to a gene: 13. CDR1 is SGHRS, CDR2 YFSETQ, per germline. This chain's CDR3 is CASSPRSGALGEQYF. The CDR3 coding sequence is TGCGCCAGCAGCCCCAGGAGCGGGGCACTCGGCGAGCAGTACTTC.

This clone was detected only once. The J gene is TRBJ1-1, the V gene TRBV3-1 (or the pseudogene TRBV3-2); D is uncertain. Deletions cut 3 bases from V and 6 bases from J, with 8 bases between. The CDR3 sequence is 12 residues long. Germline V gives CDR1 LGHDT, CDR2 YNNKEL (reference sequence). CDR3 sequence reads: CASSQRGAEAFF. The DNA of the CDR3 is TGTGCCAGCAGCCAGCGCGGGGCTGAAGCTTTCTTT.

The rearrangement links TRBV5-1 to TRBJ1-2; D uncertain. With 0 bases removed from V and 0 bases from J, the gap between germline ends came to 9 bases. CDR3 length: 15 residues. The V gene's germline CDR1 is SGHRS and CDR2 YFSETQ. CDR3 in amino acids: CASSLAAETNYGYTF. CDR3 nucleotide sequence: TGCGCCAGCAGCTTGGCGGCGGAAACTAACTATGGCTACACCTTC.